The 23 T cell receptor beta chains in this list originate from one sample, sequenced in a study of chemoradiotherapy in HPV16-positive cancers. Sequencing was performed with immunoSEQ multiplex PCR; in TCRdb, only in-frame clones are kept and a portion is missing. The sample records 3,500 to 5,000 clones, approximately 84% being singletons. The specimen was tumor tissue, collected from a patient who underwent chemoradiotherapy. These receptors were obtained from a human donor with HPV-associated anogenital cancer.

This clone has more than one count but fewer than ten. V and J are TRBV7-8 and TRBJ1-1, with D possibly matching TRBD1 (5 bases). Trimming shortened V by 4 bases and J by 7 bases, and 10 bases separated the two germline ends. Germline V gene lookup returns CDR1 SGHVS and CDR2 FQNEAQ. The CDR3 runs 12 residues. The DNA of the CDR3 is TGTGCCAGCAGCTCAGATCAGGGTGAAGCTTTCTTT. Translation gives CASSSDQGEAFF.

This chain connects TRBV6-1 to TRBJ2-3, with TRBD2 matching 8 bases. The CDR3 extends over 14 amino acids. The trim removed 10 bases at V and 6 bases at J, leaving 12 bases unmatched. Germline V gene data show CDR1 as MNHNS and CDR2 as SASEGT. CDR3 protein: CATREGPTADTQYF. CDR3 sequence (DNA): TGTGCCACCCGGGAGGGGCCCACGGCGGATACGCAGTATTTT.

J is TRBJ1-2 and V is TRBV27; perhaps TRBD1 as D (5 bases). This CDR3 is built from 14 residues. The germline V and J ends were trimmed by 1 base and 9 bases, with 15 bases remaining between them. Germline V CDR1 and CDR2: MNHEY, SMNVEV (reference sequence). The DNA for the CDR3 is TGTGCCAGCAGTTTATTCGCCGGGGGGGGAAGCTACACCTTC. Its translation is CASSLFAGGGSYTF.

The V and J genes are TRBV15 and TRBJ1-2, with TRBD1 matching 7 bases. Germline V gene lookup returns CDR1 LNHNV and CDR2 YYDKDF (reference sequence). The junction had 8 bases not matched to a gene; V was cut back by 5 bases and J by 5 bases. The CDR3 has 14 amino acids. The CDR3 protein is CATSASGGGYGYTF. The CDR3 nucleotides are TGTGCCACCAGCGCCTCAGGGGGTGGGTATGGCTACACCTTC.

The chain has TRBV11-2 and TRBJ1-1; D not certain. The CDR3 runs 13 residues. CDR1 and CDR2 from the germline V gene are SGHAT and FQNNGV. V lost 9 bases and J 0 bases, leaving 11 bases between the germline ends. The CDR3 nucleotides read TGTGCCAGTCGAGGGAATGTGAACACTGAAGCTTTCTTT. It codes for CASRGNVNTEAFF.

This clone was counted between two and nine times. The chain combines TRBV6-1 with TRBJ2-7; D may be TRBD1 or TRBD2 (5 bases each). CDR3 length: 12 residues. CDR1 is MNHNS and CDR2 is SASEGT in the germline V gene. The germline V and J ends were trimmed by 4 bases and 4 bases, with 8 bases remaining between them. The CDR3 region is CASSGDLYEQYF. Written as DNA, the CDR3 is TGTGCCAGCAGTGGGGACCTATACGAGCAGTACTTC.

This sequence joins TRBV5-4 and TRBJ1-5; unclear D gene. V was shortened by 1 base and J by 6 bases, with 11 bases between the two germline ends. The CDR3 runs to 14 residues. Per the germline V gene, CDR1 is SGHNT and CDR2 is YYREEE (reference sequence). CDR3 sequence reads: CASSLHSGSQPQHF. As DNA, the CDR3 is TGTGCCAGCAGCTTGCATAGTGGTAGTCAGCCCCAGCATTTT. Supplemented by reference TRBV5-4 and TRBJ1-5, the full variable domain reads ETGVTQSPTHLIKTRGQQVTLRCSSQSGHNTVSWYQQALGQGPQFIFQYYREEENGRGNFPPRFSGLQFPNYSSELNVNALELDDSALYLCASSLHSGSQPQHFGDGTRLSIL.

This clone has only one observation. As DNA, the CDR3 is TGCAGCGTTGAAGGGCAGGGGGCCACTGAAGCTTTCTTT. Translation gives CSVEGQGATEAFF. This chain joins TRBV29-1 and TRBJ1-1; the match to TRBD1 covers 8 bases. The CDR3 has 13 residues. The trim removed 1 base at V and 4 bases at J, leaving 2 bases unmatched. Germline CDR1 SQVTM, CDR2 ANQGSEA. Looking up the rest from reference TRBV29-1 and TRBJ1-1 gives the full variable domain: SAVISQKPSRDICQRGTSLTIQCQVDSQVTMMFWYRQQPGQSLTLIATANQGSEATYESGFVIDKFPISRPNLTFSTLTVSNMSPEDSSIYLCSVEGQGATEAFFGQGTRLTVV.

This chain connects TRBV13 to TRBJ2-5; TRBD2 aligns across 7 bases. The V and J ends lost 2 bases and 5 bases, in that order; junction bases with no gene match: 5. The germline CDR1 and CDR2 sequences are PRHDT and FYEKMQ (reference sequence). The CDR3 sequence is 14 residues long. The CDR3 here is CASSLQGGSETQYF. CDR3 sequence (DNA): TGTGCCAGCAGCTTACAGGGCGGGAGCGAGACCCAGTACTTC.

The chain uses TRBV4-3 and TRBJ2-1; 8 bases line up with TRBD2. The germline V gene encodes CDR1 LGHNA and CDR2 YSLEER. The ends lost 1 base at V and 3 bases at J; junction bases unmatched: 5. The CDR3 is 16 amino acids. The CDR3 sequence is CASSQGGAGDYNEQFF. The CDR3 coding sequence is TGCGCCAGCAGCCAAGGGGGAGCGGGGGACTACAATGAGCAGTTCTTC.

This rearrangement joins TRBV7-9 to TRBJ2-7; no firm D call. The ends were cut back, 1 base at V and 3 bases at J, with 7 bases in the middle. The CDR3 consists of 13 residues. Germline assignment: CDR1 SEHNR and CDR2 FQNEAQ (reference sequence). The CDR3 sequence is CASSLDPVYEQYF. For the CDR3, the DNA is TGTGCCAGCAGCTTAGACCCAGTCTACGAGCAGTACTTC. Full variable domain (remainder filled in from reference TRBV7-9 and TRBJ2-7): DTGVSQNPRHKITKRGQNVTFRCDPISEHNRLYWYRQTLGQGPEFLTYFQNEAQLEKSRLLSDRFSAERPKGSFSTLEIQRTEQGDSAMYLCASSLDPVYEQYFGPGTRLTVT.

V usage is TRBV14 and J usage is TRBJ2-1; 8 nucleotides align to TRBD2. V lost 5 bases and J lost 4; bases outside the gene matches: 4. Germline lookup yields CDR1 SGHDN and CDR2 FVKESK. The CDR3 has 14 amino acids. The CDR3 sequence: CASSAGGPYNEQFF. CDR3 DNA sequence: TGTGCCAGCAGCGCGGGGGGACCGTACAATGAGCAGTTCTTC.

This rearrangement joins TRBV5-1 to TRBJ2-1, with 11 nucleotides matching TRBD2. The CDR3 spans 18 residues. Germline values: CDR1 SGHRS, CDR2 YFSETQ. The trim removed 4 bases at V and 9 bases at J, leaving 18 bases unmatched. This CDR3 reads CASSPEPGLAEVGGEQFF. CDR3 in DNA: TGCGCCAGCAGCCCGGAACCGGGACTAGCGGAAGTGGGGGGTGAGCAGTTCTTC.

The chain carries TRBV5-8 and TRBJ2-5; TRBD2 matches 8 bases. The length of the CDR3 is 17 residues. The V and J ends lost 0 bases and 6 bases, in that order; junction bases with no gene match: 13. Germline-derived CDR1 and CDR2 are SGHTS and YDEGEE. This CDR3 reads CASSLGAGASPWKTQYF. CDR3 nucleotide sequence: TGTGCCAGCAGCTTGGGAGCGGGGGCTAGCCCGTGGAAGACCCAGTACTTC.

The chain has TRBV7-2 and TRBJ1-4; 11 positions match TRBD1. The junction had 12 bases not matched to a gene; V was cut back by 5 bases and J by 10 bases. This CDR3 has 16 residues. Germline CDR1 SGHTA, CDR2 FQGNSA. The CDR3 loop is CASSPPGTGGRAKLFF. As DNA, the CDR3 is TGTGCCAGCAGCCCCCCCGGGACAGGGGGTAGGGCAAAACTGTTTTTT.

The chain couples TRBV5-6 to TRBJ2-5; weak D call: TRBD2 (6 bases). V gave up 4 bases and J gave up 1 base, with 17 bases separating them. This CDR3 has 16 residues. Per germline, CDR1 SGHDT and CDR2 YYEEEE. The chain's CDR3 is CASSLIGRGPQETQYF. For the CDR3, the DNA is TGTGCCAGCAGCCTCATTGGGCGGGGCCCCCAAGAGACCCAGTACTTC.

The chain is built from TRBV5-1 and TRBJ2-4; 8 nucleotides agree with TRBD2. Germline assignment: CDR1 SGHRS and CDR2 YFSETQ. The CDR3 runs 14 residues. With 4 bases clipped from V and 13 bases from J, the junction kept 13 bases outside the gene matches. The CDR3 reads CASSAGTSQPYQYF. Written as DNA, the CDR3 is TGCGCCAGCAGCGCGGGGACTAGTCAGCCGTACCAGTACTTC.

The chain combines TRBV4-2 with TRBJ1-1, with unresolved D. The germline gives CDR1 LGHNA, CDR2 YNFKEQ. This CDR3 is 14 amino acids long. Trimming took off 0 bases at V and 1 base at J, with 6 bases between the two ends. The DNA of the CDR3 is TGTGCCAGCAGCCAAGAGGGCAGGAACACTGAAGCTTTCTTT. This sequence encodes CASSQEGRNTEAFF.

The chain links TRBV5-1 to TRBJ2-3, with TRBD1 matching 7 bases. After removal of 0 bases from V and 2 bases from J, the junction contained 3 bases not matched to a gene. Looked up from germline, CDR1 is SGHRS and CDR2 is YFSETQ. CDR3 length: 15 amino acids. The CDR3 here is CASSLEGQSTDTQYF. The CDR3 DNA is TGCGCCAGCAGCTTGGAGGGACAGTCCACAGATACGCAGTATTTT.

V is TRBV5-1 and J is TRBJ2-1, with 10 bases fitting TRBD2. The germline gives CDR1 SGHRS, CDR2 YFSETQ. V dropped 2 bases and J dropped 0; count of bases not matched to a gene: 14. This CDR3 is built from 20 residues. CDR3 in amino acids: CASSFPSGSSPMGSYNEQFF. The CDR3 region has the DNA TGCGCCAGCAGCTTTCCTAGCGGGAGTTCCCCTATGGGCTCCTACAATGAGCAGTTCTTC.

The rearrangement joins TRBV5-1 to TRBJ2-7, with TRBD1 identical over 9 bases. Germline CDR1 and CDR2: SGHRS and YFSETQ. CDR3 length equals 15 residues. After removal of 5 bases from V and 4 bases from J, the junction contained 10 bases not matched to a gene. CDR3 nucleotide sequence: TGCGCCAGCAGAATGGCGGGACAGGGTCTATACGAGCAGTACTTC. Its protein product is CASRMAGQGLYEQYF.

This chain connects TRBV4-1 to TRBJ2-3, with 10 bases aligning to TRBD2. Germline CDR1 MGHRA, CDR2 YSYEKL. The CDR3 extends over 16 amino acids. V dropped 0 bases and J dropped 6; count of bases not matched to a gene: 6. CDR3 DNA sequence: TGCGCCAGCAGCCAAGATTGGGCTAGCGGGAGCGATACGCAGTATTTT. It encodes CASSQDWASGSDTQYF.

The chain joins TRBV6-5 to TRBJ2-3; tentatively, D is TRBD1 (5 bases). Deletions cut 0 bases from V and 0 bases from J, with 10 bases between. Per the germline V gene, CDR1 is MNHEY and CDR2 is SVGAGI. This CDR3 spans 16 amino acids. The CDR3 sequence: CASSYSGRPSTDTQYF. In DNA, the CDR3 is TGTGCCAGCAGTTACTCGGGGCGTCCTAGCACAGATACGCAGTATTTT.